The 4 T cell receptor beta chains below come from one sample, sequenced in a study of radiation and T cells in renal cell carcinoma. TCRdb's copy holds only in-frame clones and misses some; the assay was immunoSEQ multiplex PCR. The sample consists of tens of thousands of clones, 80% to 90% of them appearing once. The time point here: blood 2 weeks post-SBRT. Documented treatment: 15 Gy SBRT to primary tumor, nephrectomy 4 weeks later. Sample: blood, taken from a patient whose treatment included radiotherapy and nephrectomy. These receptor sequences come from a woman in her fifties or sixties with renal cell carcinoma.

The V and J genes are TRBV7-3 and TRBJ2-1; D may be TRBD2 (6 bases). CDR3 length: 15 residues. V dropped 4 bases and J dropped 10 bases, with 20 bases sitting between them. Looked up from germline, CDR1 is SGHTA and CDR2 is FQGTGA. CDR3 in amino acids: CASSSGSTRAREQFF. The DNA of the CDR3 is TGTGCCAGCAGCTCCGGGAGCACGAGGGCAAGGGAGCAGTTCTTC.

CDR3: CASSLAPYETTDTQYF. CDR3 DNA sequence: TGTGCCAGCAGCTTGGCCCCGTATGAGACCACAGATACGCAGTATTTT. This chain joins TRBV5-5 and TRBJ2-3; D gene uncertain. This CDR3 spans 16 amino acids. Between the trimmed V and J ends, which lost 0 bases and 2 bases, there was a span of 13 bases. Per germline, CDR1 SGHKS and CDR2 YYEKEE (reference sequence). The whole variable domain, filled in from reference TRBV5-5 and TRBJ2-3, reads DAGVTQSPTHLIKTRGQQVTLRCSPISGHKSVSWYQQVLGQGPQFIFQYYEKEERGRGNFPDRFSARQFPNYSSELNVNALLLGDSALYLCASSLAPYETTDTQYFGPGTRLTVL.

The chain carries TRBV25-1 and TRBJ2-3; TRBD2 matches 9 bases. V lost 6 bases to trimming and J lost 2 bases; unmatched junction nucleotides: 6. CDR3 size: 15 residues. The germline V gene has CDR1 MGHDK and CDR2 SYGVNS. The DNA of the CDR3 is TGTGCCAGCAGAGGGACTAGCAGACACACAGATACGCAGTATTTT. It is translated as CASRGTSRHTDTQYF.

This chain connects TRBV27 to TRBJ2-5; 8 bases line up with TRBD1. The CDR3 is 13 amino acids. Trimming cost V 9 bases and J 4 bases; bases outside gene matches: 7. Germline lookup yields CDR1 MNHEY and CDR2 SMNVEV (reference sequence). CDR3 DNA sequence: TGTGCCAGTTGGACAGGGCTTCGAGAGACCCAGTACTTC. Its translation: CASWTGLRETQYF.